Shown below are 6 T cell receptor beta chains from a single sample sequenced in a study of beta chain features in type 1 diabetes. Expressed TCRB transcripts were sequenced because the isolated RNA had all been reverse transcribed beforehand. The assay was immunoSEQ multiplex PCR, and TCRdb's table has in-frame clones only and misses some. Of roughly 610,000 clones in the sample, around a sixth were seen once. The sequenced material came from naive CD4+ T cells from blood. Receptors were obtained from a man aged 18-30 years in good health.

The chain joins TRBV28 to TRBJ1-2; D is perhaps TRBD1 (6 bases). Germline loops: CDR1 MDHEN, CDR2 SYDVKM. The CDR3 consists of 12 residues. V gave up 6 bases and J gave up 7 bases, with 12 bases separating them. CDR3 protein: CASSPPRGGYTF. The CDR3 DNA reads as TGTGCCAGCAGCCCTCCCAGGGGTGGCTACACCTTC.

This clone has more than one count but fewer than ten. The rearrangement joins TRBV27 to TRBJ2-1; 15 positions match TRBD2. The CDR3 has 16 amino acids. Germline V lookup: CDR1 MNHEY, CDR2 SMNVEV (reference sequence). The J segment lost 4 bases and the V segment lost 5 bases, leaving 3 bases of the junction unmatched. This CDR3 reads CASSPGTSGGYNEQFF. Here the CDR3 DNA reads TGTGCCAGCAGTCCGGGGACTAGCGGGGGGTACAATGAGCAGTTCTTC.

In this sample, this clone turned up a few times. This chain uses TRBV10-3 with TRBJ1-1; D gene uncertain. In germline, CDR1 is ENHRY, CDR2 SYGVKD. The CDR3 extends over 13 amino acids. V shed 11 bases and J shed 4 bases, with 17 bases lying between them. The CDR3: CAVGLTGGTEAFF. The CDR3 DNA follows: TGTGCCGTAGGCCTGACCGGTGGCACTGAAGCTTTCTTT.

The chain carries TRBV4-3 and TRBJ2-7, with 12 bases that match TRBD2. Germline V gene lookup returns CDR1 LGHNA and CDR2 YSLEER. The length of the CDR3 is 15 residues. The junction had 2 bases not matched to a gene; V was cut back by 3 bases and J by 2 bases. The CDR3 DNA sequence: TGCGCCAGCAGCCAGTCTAGCGGGAGGGCCTACGAGCAGTACTTC. Residues: CASSQSSGRAYEQYF.

Only a few counts were recorded for this clone. This chain joins TRBV19 and TRBJ2-1, with 12 bases lining up with TRBD2. This CDR3 spans 15 amino acids. Germline values: CDR1 LNHDA, CDR2 SQIVND (reference sequence). V lost 8 bases to trimming and J lost 5 bases; unmatched junction nucleotides: 7. CDR3 residues: CASWTRTSGDNEQFF. In DNA, the CDR3 is TGTGCCAGTTGGACCAGGACTAGCGGGGACAATGAGCAGTTCTTC. The full variable domain, completed using reference TRBV19 and TRBJ2-1, is DGGITQSPKYLFRKEGQNVTLSCEQNLNHDAMYWYRQDPGQGLRLIYYSQIVNDFQKGDIAEGYSVSREKKESFPLTVTSAQKNPTAFYLCASWTRTSGDNEQFFGPGTRLTVL.

As to this clone: The junction departs from the called germline gene at one end, perhaps through a read error. The chain employs TRBV7-7 and TRBJ2-5, with 13 bases identical to TRBD2. This CDR3 contains 14 residues. CDR1 SSHAT and CDR2 FNYEAQ come from the germline V gene (reference sequence). The CDR3 DNA reads TGTGCTAGCAGCCCAGGGACTAGCGGGGCGACCCAGTACTTC. Translation: CASSPGTSGATQYF.